Detailed here is one TCR beta chain. What it binds is unknown. Noted time point: baseline, week 1 (first vaccination visit). Regarding treatment: pre-vaccination baseline after standard-of-care therapy. Donors' newly diagnosed IDH1-mutant WHO grade 3 or 4 astrocytomas lacked nuclear ATRX. These data are taken from a study of a mutant IDH1 vaccine in newly diagnosed glioma. Sequenced by immunoSEQ multiplex PCR; TCRdb stores in-frame clones only, minus some. The top ten clones hold 5% to 6% of a sample with approximately 20,000 clones, approximately 85% of them seen once. Whole-study findings and limits: Vaccine-induced responses were seen in 93.3% of patients, spanning several MHC alleles.

CDR3 size: 15 residues. V shed 0 bases, J shed 14 bases, and the junction held 14 bases outside the gene matches. Per the germline V gene, CDR1 is SGHRS and CDR2 is YFSETQ. The TCR was taken from a man aged 35 to 55 with glioma. The sample in question was PBMCs, obtained from a glioma patient treated with radiotherapy, temozolomide or both. The rearrangement joins TRBV5-1 to TRBJ2-1; 7 positions match TRBD2. The CDR3 protein is CASSLALQGEGRKFF. In nucleotides, the CDR3 is TGCGCCAGCAGCTTGGCCCTCCAAGGGGAGGGCCGTAAGTTCTTC.